These 32 T cell receptor beta chains originate from one sample sequenced in a study of cytomegalovirus exposure and HLA in healthy donors. 60 Vbeta and 13 Jbeta primers were used in PCR. TCRdb's copy holds only in-frame clones and misses some; the assay was immunoSEQ multiplex PCR. The top ten clones hold approximately 5.6% of a sample with 91,000 or so clones, approximately 80% of them seen once. The sequenced sample consisted of PBMCs. The origin of the receptors is a man aged 30-40 years in good health and CMV-seropositive.

Only a few counts were recorded for this clone. The chain uses TRBV9 and TRBJ1-1; 7 nucleotides line up with TRBD1. This CDR3 contains 15 residues. Per germline, CDR1 SGDLS and CDR2 YYNGEE. Unmatched junction bases numbered 7, after V lost 4 bases and J lost 1 base. The CDR3 sequence: CASSTGTAQNTEAFF. Here the CDR3 DNA reads TGTGCCAGCAGCACGGGGACAGCTCAGAACACTGAAGCTTTCTTT.

The CDR3 bases are TGTGCCAGCAGCTCCCGGACAGACTACGAGCAGTACTTC. As protein: CASSSRTDYEQYF. The chain joins TRBV13 to TRBJ2-5, with TRBD1 as a possible D gene (6 bases). The J call may not be correct, given that the DNA end is closer to TRBJ2-7. The CDR3 contains 13 residues. Germline V gives CDR1 PRHDT, CDR2 FYEKMQ (reference sequence).

The CDR3 protein is CASSSRGFLNTEAFF. The DNA for the CDR3 is TGTGCCAGCAGTTCCAGGGGGTTCTTGAACACTGAAGCTTTCTTT. The chain uses TRBV6-6 and TRBJ1-1, with 7 positions matching TRBD1. Germline V gene lookup returns CDR1 MNHNY and CDR2 SVGAGI (reference sequence). Germline trimming cut 4 bases from V and 0 bases from J; bases unmatched to any gene: 5. This CDR3 has 15 amino acids.

This chain links TRBV5-1 with TRBJ2-1; 10 bases are shared with TRBD2. The CDR3 runs to 15 residues. V gave up 0 bases and J gave up 10 bases; unmatched junction bases: 7. Germline V gives CDR1 SGHRS, CDR2 YFSETQ. CDR3 nucleotides: TGCGCCAGCAGCTTGGTGTTAGCGGGAGGCCACGAGCAGTTCTTC. This gives the protein CASSLVLAGGHEQFF.

This clone was observed a single time. The V call is TRBV5-1, the J call TRBJ2-7, with a weak D call TRBD2 (7 bases). The CDR3 covers 15 residues. V was pared by 2 bases and J by 7 bases, with 19 bases between. Germline-derived CDR1 and CDR2 are SGHRS and YFSETQ. The CDR3 region is CASSLGGAQSGEQYV. As DNA, the CDR3 is TGCGCCAGCAGCTTAGGGGGGGCACAATCGGGAGAGCAGTACGTC.

This chain connects TRBV6-6 to TRBJ2-4; the D gene is possibly TRBD2 (6 bases). Between the trimmed V and J ends, which lost 2 bases and 6 bases, there was a span of 11 bases. The germline CDR1 and CDR2 sequences are MNHNY and SVGAGI (reference sequence). The CDR3 length is 14 residues. The CDR3 loop is CASSYEVGGNIQYF. CDR3 nucleotides: TGTGCCAGCAGTTACGAGGTGGGGGGAAACATTCAGTACTTC.

The DNA for the CDR3 is TGTGCCAGCAGTCCTTACACAGATACGCAGTATTTT. Protein product: CASSPYTDTQYF. The chain recombines TRBV6-1 with TRBJ2-3, with no clear D. The V gene lost 5 bases and the J gene lost 2 bases, with 5 bases spanning the gap. Germline loops: CDR1 MNHNS, CDR2 SASEGT. This CDR3 has 12 residues.

This chain joins TRBV5-8 and TRBJ2-1; tentatively, D is TRBD1 (6 bases). Germline CDR1 SGHTS, CDR2 YDEGEE. V was clipped by 0 bases and J by 5 bases, with 9 bases between them. CDR3 size: 14 residues. This chain's CDR3 is CASSLGGHNNEQFF. The CDR3 region has the DNA TGTGCCAGCAGCTTGGGGGGGCATAACAATGAGCAGTTCTTC.

This clone was seen once. The chain carries TRBV5-1 and TRBJ2-7; 9 nucleotides line up with TRBD1. The junction had 4 bases not matched to a gene; V was cut back by 0 bases and J by 3 bases. From germline, CDR1 is SGHRS and CDR2 YFSETQ. This CDR3 contains 15 residues. The CDR3 here is CASSLGTGVYYEQYF. The CDR3 region has the DNA TGCGCCAGCAGCTTGGGGACAGGGGTTTACTACGAGCAGTACTTC.

The chain is built from TRBV7-8 and TRBJ2-3, with 7 positions matching TRBD2. Germline CDR1 SGHVS, CDR2 FQNEAQ. Germline trimming cut 5 bases from V and 5 bases from J; bases unmatched to any gene: 4. The CDR3 covers 13 residues. Written as DNA, the CDR3 is TGTGCCAGCAGCCCGTGGGGGGGAGATACGCAGTATTTT. It yields the protein CASSPWGGDTQYF.

The J gene is TRBJ1-5, the V gene TRBV19; perhaps TRBD1 as D (5 bases). CDR1 is LNHDA and CDR2 is SQIVND in the germline V gene (reference sequence). V was trimmed by 3 bases and J by 4 bases, leaving 16 bases between them. The CDR3 spans 16 residues. The CDR3 bases are TGTGCCAGTAGTATCGAAGATCAGGGTCGAAATCAGCCCCAGCATTTT. Its translation is CASSIEDQGRNQPQHF.

CDR3: CASGLVRDGSTPLYNEQFF. DNA for the CDR3: TGTGCTAGTGGTTTGGTACGGGACGGGAGCACTCCGTTATACAATGAGCAGTTCTTC. The chain links TRBV12-5 to TRBJ2-1; possibly TRBD2 for D (6 bases). There are 19 residues in the CDR3. Germline assignment: CDR1 LGHNT and CDR2 FRNRAP. V lost 0 bases and J lost 4, with 22 bases in between.

V is TRBV12-5 and J is TRBJ2-5; 9 bases line up with TRBD2. This CDR3 has 15 residues. Germline V CDR1 and CDR2: LGHNT, FRNRAP. V dropped 0 bases and J dropped 5; count of bases not matched to a gene: 4. The CDR3 sequence: CASGLVRSGGETQYF. CDR3 sequence (DNA): TGTGCTAGTGGTTTGGTACGGAGCGGGGGGGAGACCCAGTACTTC.

V is TRBV4-1 and J is TRBJ2-3; D not resolved. Germline V gene data show CDR1 as MGHRA and CDR2 as YSYEKL. This CDR3 is 16 amino acids long. Between the trimmed V and J ends, which lost 0 bases and 2 bases, there was a span of 12 bases. The CDR3 reads CASSQDPYPHTDTQYF. The CDR3 bases are TGCGCCAGCAGCCAAGATCCCTATCCTCACACAGATACGCAGTATTTT.

The rearrangement joins TRBV10-3 to TRBJ1-1; 8 positions match TRBD1. Germline CDR1 is ENHRY and CDR2 is SYGVKD. The CDR3 runs 14 residues. V was pared by 6 bases and J by 4 bases, with 7 bases of the junction left unmatched. CDR3 nucleotides: TGTGCCATCAGGGTACAGGGGGATGCCACTGAAGCTTTCTTT. Protein product: CAIRVQGDATEAFF.

This chain's CDR3 is CASTGGQGPTGELFF. The DNA of the CDR3 is TGTGCCAGTACAGGAGGACAGGGGCCCACCGGGGAGCTGTTTTTT. The chain is built from TRBV19 and TRBJ2-2, with TRBD1 matching 9 bases. Per the germline V gene, CDR1 is LNHDA and CDR2 is SQIVND (reference sequence). The CDR3 has 15 amino acids. Trimming cost V 7 bases and J 4 bases; bases outside gene matches: 7.

The chain combines TRBV5-1 with TRBJ1-1, with TRBD1 as a possible D gene (6 bases). V was clipped by 4 bases and J by 1 base, with 11 bases between them. Germline V gene lookup returns CDR1 SGHRS and CDR2 YFSETQ. This CDR3 region has 14 residues. CDR3 loop: CASSIRGTNTEAFF. The CDR3 bases are TGCGCCAGCAGCATAAGGGGGACGAACACTGAAGCTTTCTTT. The complete variable domain, with remaining parts taken from reference TRBV5-1 and TRBJ1-1, reads KAGVTQTPRYLIKTRGQQVTLSCSPISGHRSVSWYQQTPGQGLQFLFEYFSETQRNKGNFPGRFSGRQFSNSRSEMNVSTLELGDSALYLCASSIRGTNTEAFFGQGTRLTVV.

In regard to this clone: Germline and junction disagree at one end, which may indicate a read error. The rearrangement uses TRBV7-7 and TRBJ2-4; 10 bases are a match to TRBD2. Germline V CDR1 and CDR2: SSHAT, FNYEAQ (reference sequence). The CDR3 consists of 16 residues. The CDR3: CASSLTSGLAKNIQYF. The CDR3 region has the DNA TGTGCTAGCAGCTTGACTAGCGGGCTAGCCAAAAACATTCAGTACTTC.

The rearrangement uses TRBV9 and TRBJ2-3; no firm D call. Trimming took 0 bases from V and 4 from J, leaving 6 bases between them. The CDR3 length is 13 residues. Germline V lookup: CDR1 SGDLS, CDR2 YYNGEE. This CDR3 is CASSVDRADTQYF. The CDR3, as DNA: TGTGCCAGCAGCGTAGATCGGGCAGATACGCAGTATTTT.

The V and J genes are TRBV10-3 and TRBJ2-7; D is perhaps TRBD2 (5 bases). The CDR3 loop spans 14 amino acids. Germline loops: CDR1 ENHRY, CDR2 SYGVKD. The ends were cut back, 3 bases at V and 3 bases at J, with 12 bases in the middle. CDR3 DNA sequence: TGTGCCATCAGTGACCCCCGAGGGAACTACGAGCAGTACTTC. It translates to CAISDPRGNYEQYF.

This sequence joins TRBV15 and TRBJ2-5; TRBD1 is a possible D gene (5 bases). The germline V and J ends were trimmed by 3 bases and 0 bases, with 5 bases remaining between them. The germline gives CDR1 LNHNV, CDR2 YYDKDF (reference sequence). The CDR3 spans 13 residues. CDR3: CATSRGHQETQYF. The CDR3 DNA reads as TGTGCCACCAGCAGGGGGCACCAAGAGACCCAGTACTTC.

V usage is TRBV5-1 and J usage is TRBJ1-6, with 8 nucleotides matching TRBD1. The germline CDR1 and CDR2 sequences are SGHRS and YFSETQ. Germline trimming cut 4 bases from V and 7 bases from J; bases unmatched to any gene: 7. The CDR3 runs 15 residues. CDR3 in DNA: TGCGCCAGCAGCCCGAGGACAGGGAAGAATTCACCCCTCCACTTT. Its protein product is CASSPRTGKNSPLHF.

As concerns this clone: An end of the junction differs from the germline gene, which may be a read error. The chain's CDR3 is CARSYPRASGRNYEQFF. The CDR3 DNA is TGTGCCAGAAGCTACCCTCGGGCTAGCGGGAGAAACTATGAGCAGTTCTTC. The chain couples TRBV7-8 to TRBJ2-1, with 10 positions matching TRBD2. CDR1 is SGHVS, CDR2 FQNEAQ, per germline. The length of the CDR3 is 17 residues. Filled out from reference TRBV7-8 and TRBJ2-1, the complete variable domain reads GAGVSQSPRYKVAKRGQDVALRCDPISGHVSLFWYQQALGQGPEFLTYFQNEAQLDKSGLPSDRFFAERPEGSVSTLKIQRTQQEDSAVYLCARSYPRASGRNYEQFFGPGTRLTVL.

J is TRBJ1-2 and V is TRBV14, with D maybe TRBD1 (6 bases). Per germline, CDR1 SGHDN and CDR2 FVKESK. This CDR3 is 13 amino acids long. The V end was cut by 3 bases, the J end by 4 bases, with 9 bases between. CDR3 sequence reads: CASSHPDSYGYTF. The CDR3 DNA sequence: TGTGCCAGCAGCCACCCGGACAGCTATGGCTACACCTTC.

The chain combines TRBV6-1 with TRBJ2-2; D gene uncertain. The germline V gene encodes CDR1 MNHNS and CDR2 SASEGT. V was trimmed by 6 bases and J by 6 bases, leaving 17 bases between them. CDR3 length: 15 amino acids. CDR3 sequence reads: CASRRSNHVAGELFF. The CDR3 DNA sequence: TGTGCCAGCAGGCGGAGTAATCACGTCGCCGGGGAGCTGTTTTTT.

The rearrangement joins TRBV4-3 to TRBJ1-2; TRBD1 matches at 7 bases. Trimming cost V 4 bases and J 0 bases; bases outside gene matches: 2. The CDR3 length is 14 residues. Germline V CDR1 and CDR2: LGHNA, YSLEER. The CDR3 sequence: CASSRDRANYGYTF. CDR3 sequence (DNA): TGCGCCAGCAGCCGGGACAGAGCTAACTATGGCTACACCTTC.

This clone was found a few times. The chain carries TRBV19 and TRBJ1-1; D is unresolved. The V gene lost 7 bases and the J gene lost 3 bases, with 9 bases spanning the gap. This CDR3 has 12 residues. Germline V lookup: CDR1 LNHDA, CDR2 SQIVND (reference sequence). CDR3 bases: TGTGCCAGTATGGACTCGTACACTGAAGCTTTCTTT. Protein sequence: CASMDSYTEAFF. The complete variable domain, with remaining parts taken from reference TRBV19 and TRBJ1-1, reads DGGITQSPKYLFRKEGQNVTLSCEQNLNHDAMYWYRQDPGQGLRLIYYSQIVNDFQKGDIAEGYSVSREKKESFPLTVTSAQKNPTAFYLCASMDSYTEAFFGQGTRLTVV.

Notes on this clone: The same CDR3 is also encoded by other DNA sequences in this sample. The rearrangement joins TRBV25-1 to TRBJ2-7; tentatively, D is TRBD1 (5 bases). V was clipped by 3 bases and J by 6 bases, with 9 bases between them. This CDR3 has 12 amino acids. CDR1 MGHDK and CDR2 SYGVNS come from the germline V gene. The CDR3 DNA sequence: TGTGCCAGCAGTGAGTGGGGCTCCGAGCAGTACTTC. This encodes CASSEWGSEQYF.

The CDR3: CASSLGWTSGGTSTDTQYF. The CDR3 bases are TGCGCCAGCAGCTTGGGGTGGACTAGCGGGGGTACTAGCACAGATACGCAGTATTTT. The gene calls are TRBV5-1 and TRBJ2-3; 13 positions agree with TRBD2. Trimming removed 0 bases from V and 0 bases from J; junction bases left unmatched: 7. Germline V gene sequence: CDR1 SGHRS, CDR2 YFSETQ. This CDR3 contains 19 residues.

The chain has TRBV27 and TRBJ1-4; 10 positions agree with TRBD1. This CDR3 contains 14 residues. After removal of 6 bases from V and 8 bases from J, the junction contained 6 bases not matched to a gene. Germline V gene lookup returns CDR1 MNHEY and CDR2 SMNVEV (reference sequence). The CDR3 DNA sequence: TGTGCCAGCAGATTGACAGGGGGCCGGGAAAAACTGTTTTTT. It codes for CASRLTGGREKLFF. The whole variable domain, remainder taken from reference TRBV27 and TRBJ1-4, is EAQVTQNPRYLITVTGKKLTVTCSQNMNHEYMSWYRQDPGLGLRQIYYSMNVEVTDKGDVPEGYKVSRKEKRNFPLILESPSPNQTSLYFCASRLTGGREKLFFGSGTQLSVL.

This chain links TRBV15 with TRBJ1-2; D not resolved. The CDR3 is 12 residues long. Germline loops: CDR1 LNHNV, CDR2 YYDKDF (reference sequence). The V and J ends lost 5 bases and 8 bases respectively, with 12 bases between them. CDR3 amino acids: CATSRHYVGYTF. The CDR3 region has the DNA TGTGCCACCAGCCGGCACTATGTGGGCTACACCTTC.

V and J are TRBV27 and TRBJ2-1; D may be TRBD1 (5 bases). Trimming took 7 bases from V and 4 from J, leaving 14 bases between them. Germline CDR1 MNHEY, CDR2 SMNVEV (reference sequence). The CDR3 runs 14 residues. The CDR3 nucleotides are TGTGCCAGCACCGGGCCGGACACTTACAATGAGCAGTTCTTC. Its translation: CASTGPDTYNEQFF.